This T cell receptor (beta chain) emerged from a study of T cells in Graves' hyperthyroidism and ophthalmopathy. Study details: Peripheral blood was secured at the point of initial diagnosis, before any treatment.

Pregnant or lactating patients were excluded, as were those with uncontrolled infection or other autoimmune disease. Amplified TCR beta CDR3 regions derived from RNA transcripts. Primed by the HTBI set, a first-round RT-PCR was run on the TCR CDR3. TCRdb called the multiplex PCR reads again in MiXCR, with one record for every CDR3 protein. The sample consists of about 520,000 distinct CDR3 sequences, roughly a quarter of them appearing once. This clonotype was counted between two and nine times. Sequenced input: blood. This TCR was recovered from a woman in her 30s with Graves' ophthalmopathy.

The CDR3 sequence: CASTPGQGLAKNIQYF. The CDR3 DNA follows: TGTGCCAGCACCCCCGGACAGGGTTTAGCCAAAAACATTCAGTACTTC. This chain links TRBV27 with TRBJ2-4, with TRBD1 matching 8 bases. The CDR3 loop spans 16 amino acids. Germline V lookup: CDR1 MNHEY, CDR2 SMNVEV (reference sequence). Trimming cost V 7 bases and J 0 bases; bases outside gene matches: 8.